This T cell receptor (beta chain) was obtained from a study of Tregs in tolerant kidney transplant recipients. There are 16 residues in the CDR3. The V gene lost 1 base and the J gene lost 1 base, with 11 bases spanning the gap. Germline V gene sequence: CDR1 MNHNS, CDR2 SASEGT. CD4+CD25+CD127- Tregs, CD4+CD25- non-Tregs, CD4 and CD8 cells were sorted. Clones were read by immunoSEQ multiplex PCR, and TCRdb kept only the in-frame ones, dropping some. The data contain around 66,000 clones, approximately 83% of them singletons. This TCR was sampled from a human donor who received a combined kidney and bone marrow transplant. The source material was Tregs from blood, sampled before the transplant. The V call is TRBV6-1, the J call TRBJ2-1; D is perhaps TRBD2 (5 bases). The CDR3 DNA reads as TGTGCCAGCAGTGAAGGAATAGCGTGGTCCTACAATGAGCAGTTCTTC. This gives the protein CASSEGIAWSYNEQFF.